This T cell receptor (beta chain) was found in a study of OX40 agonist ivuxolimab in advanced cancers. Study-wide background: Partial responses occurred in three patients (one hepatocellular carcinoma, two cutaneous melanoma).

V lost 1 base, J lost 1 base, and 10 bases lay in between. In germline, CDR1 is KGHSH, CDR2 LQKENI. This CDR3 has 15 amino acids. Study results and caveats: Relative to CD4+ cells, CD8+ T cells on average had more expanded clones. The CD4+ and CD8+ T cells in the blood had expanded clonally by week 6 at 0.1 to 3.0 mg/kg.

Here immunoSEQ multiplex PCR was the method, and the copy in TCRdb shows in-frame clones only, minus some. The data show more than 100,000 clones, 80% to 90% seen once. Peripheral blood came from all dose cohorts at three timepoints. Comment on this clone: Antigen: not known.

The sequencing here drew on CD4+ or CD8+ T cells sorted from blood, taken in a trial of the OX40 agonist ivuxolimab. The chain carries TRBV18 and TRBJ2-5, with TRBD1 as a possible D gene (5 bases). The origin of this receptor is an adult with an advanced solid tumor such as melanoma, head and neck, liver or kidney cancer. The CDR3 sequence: CASSPLNRPQETQYF. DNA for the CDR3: TGTGCCAGCTCACCACTAAACAGGCCCCAAGAGACCCAGTACTTC.